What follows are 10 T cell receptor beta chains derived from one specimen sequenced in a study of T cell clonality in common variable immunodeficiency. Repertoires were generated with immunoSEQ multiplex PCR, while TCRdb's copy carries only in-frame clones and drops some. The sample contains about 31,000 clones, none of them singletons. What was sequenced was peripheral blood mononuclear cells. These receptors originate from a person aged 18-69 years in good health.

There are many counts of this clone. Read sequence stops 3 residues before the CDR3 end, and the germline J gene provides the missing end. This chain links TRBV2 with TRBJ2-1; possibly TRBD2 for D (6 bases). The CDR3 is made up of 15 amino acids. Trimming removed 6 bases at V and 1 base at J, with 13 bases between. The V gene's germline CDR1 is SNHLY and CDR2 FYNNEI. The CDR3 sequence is CASSDRLDSYNEQFF. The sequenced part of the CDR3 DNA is TGTGCCAGCAGCGATAGACTAGATTCCTACAATGAG.

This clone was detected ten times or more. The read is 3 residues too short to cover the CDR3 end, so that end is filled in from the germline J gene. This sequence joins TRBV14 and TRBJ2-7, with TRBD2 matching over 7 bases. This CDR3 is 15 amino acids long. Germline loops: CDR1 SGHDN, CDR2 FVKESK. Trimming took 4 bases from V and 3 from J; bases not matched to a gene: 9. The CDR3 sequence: CASSPLGGRDYEQYF. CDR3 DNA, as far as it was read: TGTGCCAGCAGCCCACTTGGCGGGAGAGACTACGAG.

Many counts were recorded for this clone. The sequenced CDR3 bases are TGCAGTGCCGCAGCCCCGGGGGGCACTGAA. This translates into CSAAAPGGTE. The full CDR3 protein reads CSAAAPGGTEAFF. The V gene is TRBV20-1, the J gene TRBJ1-1; possible D gene TRBD1, 5 bases. Read data end 3 residues before the CDR3 end; the end is taken from the germline J gene. The CDR3 is 13 amino acids. Germline CDR1 reads DFQATT; CDR2 reads SNEGSKA (reference sequence). V was cut by 6 bases and J by 4 bases, with 15 bases left in between.

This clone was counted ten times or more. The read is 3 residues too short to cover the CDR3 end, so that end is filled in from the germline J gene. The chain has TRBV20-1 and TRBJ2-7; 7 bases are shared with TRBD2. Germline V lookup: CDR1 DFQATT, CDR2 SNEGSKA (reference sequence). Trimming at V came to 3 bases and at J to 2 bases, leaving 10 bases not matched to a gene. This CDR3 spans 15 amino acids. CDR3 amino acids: CSASLSGVPTYEQYF. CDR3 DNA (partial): TGCAGTGCTAGCCTGAGCGGGGTACCGACCTACGAG.

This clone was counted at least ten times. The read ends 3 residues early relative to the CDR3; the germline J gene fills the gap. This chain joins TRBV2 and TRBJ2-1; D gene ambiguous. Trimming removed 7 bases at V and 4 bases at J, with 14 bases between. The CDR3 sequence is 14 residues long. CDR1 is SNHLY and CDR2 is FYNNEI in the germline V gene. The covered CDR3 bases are TGTGCCAGCATGTGGCTAGGTCCTTACAATGAG. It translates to CASMWLGPYNE. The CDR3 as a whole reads CASMWLGPYNEQFF.

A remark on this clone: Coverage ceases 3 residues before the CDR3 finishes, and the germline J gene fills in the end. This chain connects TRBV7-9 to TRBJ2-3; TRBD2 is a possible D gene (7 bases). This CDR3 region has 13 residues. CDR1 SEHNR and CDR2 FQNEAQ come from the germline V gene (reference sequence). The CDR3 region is CASTWGGQETQYF. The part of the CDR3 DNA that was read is TGTGCCAGCACTTGGGGGGGCCAAGAGACG.

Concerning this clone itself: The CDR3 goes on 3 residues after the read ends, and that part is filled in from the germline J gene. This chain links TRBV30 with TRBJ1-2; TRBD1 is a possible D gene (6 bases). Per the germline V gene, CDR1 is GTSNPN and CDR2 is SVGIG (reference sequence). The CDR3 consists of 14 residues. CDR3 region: CAWKPGQLTDTYTF. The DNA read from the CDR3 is TGTGCCTGGAAACCGGGACAACTCACAGATACC.

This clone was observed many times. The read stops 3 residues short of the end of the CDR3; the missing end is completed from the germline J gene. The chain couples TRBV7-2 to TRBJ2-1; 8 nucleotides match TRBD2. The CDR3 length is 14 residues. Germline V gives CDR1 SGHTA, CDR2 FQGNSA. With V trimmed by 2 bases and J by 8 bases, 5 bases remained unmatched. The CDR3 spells CASSLLAGWDEQFF. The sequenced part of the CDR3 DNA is TGTGCCAGCAGCTTACTAGCGGGCTGGGATGAG.

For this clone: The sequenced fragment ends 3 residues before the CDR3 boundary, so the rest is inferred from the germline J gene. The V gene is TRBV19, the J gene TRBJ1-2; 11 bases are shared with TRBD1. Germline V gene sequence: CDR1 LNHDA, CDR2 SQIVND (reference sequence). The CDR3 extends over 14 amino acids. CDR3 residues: CASGGTGGSDTYTF. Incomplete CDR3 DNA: TGTGCCAGTGGGGGGACAGGGGGGTCAGATACC.

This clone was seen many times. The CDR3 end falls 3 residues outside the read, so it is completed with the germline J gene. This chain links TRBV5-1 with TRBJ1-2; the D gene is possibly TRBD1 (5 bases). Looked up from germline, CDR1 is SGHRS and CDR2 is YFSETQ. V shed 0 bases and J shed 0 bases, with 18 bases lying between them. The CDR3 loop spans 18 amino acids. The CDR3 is CASSLEARVSGSNYGYTF. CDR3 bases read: TGCGCCAGCAGCTTGGAAGCCAGGGTTAGCGGGTCTAACTATGGC.